The TCR delta chain described here comes from a study of gamma-delta chains in newborns, infants, children. About the study: Polyclonal expansion of innate γδ T cells after birth follows microbial exposure.

The CDR3 runs 18 residues. Germline V gene lookup returns CDR1 GEAIGNYY and CDR2 EKD. Regarding this clone: At one end the junction does not follow the germline gene, possibly because of a read error.

TCRdb re-called the reads through CATT. The table shows around 4,300 delta-chain clones, with around 3.1% occurring only once. The chain couples TRDV2 to TRDJ3, with a possible D match to TRDD3 (6 bases). The receptor was derived from a child who was a newborn, infant or young child, either healthy, febrile or measles-vaccinated (not recorded which). Sequenced input: blood. CDR3 in DNA: TGTGCCCGTGACACCGTGGGGGTAAGCTCCTGGGACGCCCGACAGATGTTTTTC. Protein: CARDTVGVSSWDARQMFF.